A single sample gave rise to the 6 T cell receptor beta chains below, sequenced in a study of human T cells and chemical hapten exposure (dated by TCRdb to about 2021). Library preparation was by RACE. The reads were generated on a NextSeq 500. TCRdb reran the public reads through fastp at Q25 and MiXCR, keeping productive beta chains. Every entry covers one CDR3 protein and lists the most common genes and DNA from its rows. The sample yields about 170,000 distinct CDR3 sequences; around 30% were counted once. The top ten constitute about 2.1% of the sample. The time point label on this specimen signifies: patch test 3, about 24 weeks after DPC sensitization. What this sample's treatment or condition label stands for: therapeutic diphenylcyclopropenone sensitization with weekly scalp DPC. Sequencing used whole blood, obtained in connection with sensitization to the hapten diphenylcyclopropenone (DPC). The receptors shown here come from a woman aged 18 to 35 with alopecia areata. Some clones in this sample may be carry-over from other donors' samples.

The J gene is TRBJ1-6, the V gene TRBV4-2; D not resolved. This CDR3 is built from 16 residues. Deletions cut 0 bases from V and 8 bases from J, with 14 bases between. From germline, CDR1 is LGHNA and CDR2 YNFKEQ. The CDR3 bases are TGTGCCAGCAGCCAAGATGGCACAGTCGGCTATTCACCCCTCCACTTT. It translates to CASSQDGTVGYSPLHF.

CDR3 loop: CASSLDTSTDTQYF. In nucleotides, the CDR3 is TGTGCCAGCAGTTTAGACACTAGCACAGATACGCAGTATTTT. This sequence joins TRBV12-3 or TRBV12-4 and TRBJ2-3; D is unresolved. Trimming left V 1 base short and J 0 bases short, with 5 bases between. The CDR3 is made up of 14 amino acids.

In its sample, this clonotype was seen many times. The chain couples TRBV5-8 to TRBJ2-3; D ambiguous. This CDR3 is 13 amino acids long. The germline V and J ends were trimmed by 1 base and 4 bases, with 7 bases remaining between them. Looked up from germline, CDR1 is SGHTS and CDR2 is YDEGEE. The DNA for the CDR3 is TGTGCCAGCAGCTTGAGTTGGTCAGATACGCAGTATTTT. Translated, it gives CASSLSWSDTQYF.

This clonotype was recorded at least ten times. V is TRBV11-2 and J is TRBJ2-1; D is uncertain. CDR3 length: 12 amino acids. CDR1 is SGHAT, CDR2 FQNNGV, per germline. The ends were cut back, 5 bases at V and 1 base at J, with 3 bases in the middle. The CDR3 loop is CASSGSYNEQFF. CDR3 sequence (DNA): TGTGCCAGCAGCGGTTCCTACAATGAGCAGTTCTTC.

V and J are TRBV7-8 and TRBJ2-3; possible D gene TRBD2, 5 bases. V was cut by 0 bases and J by 4 bases, with 8 bases left in between. The V gene's germline CDR1 is SGHVS and CDR2 FQNEAQ. There are 14 residues in the CDR3. This CDR3 is CASSLARASDTQYF. CDR3 in DNA: TGTGCCAGCAGCTTAGCGCGGGCCTCAGATACGCAGTATTTT.

This clonotype was observed a single time. This chain connects TRBV20-1 to TRBJ2-7; 12 positions agree with TRBD1. Germline V gene data show CDR1 as DFQATT and CDR2 as SNEGSKA (reference sequence). Losses at the gene ends were 5 bases for V and 3 bases for J; bases not matched to a gene: 5. This CDR3 is 14 amino acids long. Here the CDR3 DNA reads TGCAGTGCTCGGGACAGGGGGCAGATCTACGAGCAGTACTTC. Residues: CSARDRGQIYEQYF.